These T cell receptor beta chains were read from a single sample in a study of blood T cell repertoires in COVID-19. Produced via immunoSEQ multiplex PCR; TCRdb's table is partial and in-frame only. Of 150,000 or so clones listed, approximately 88% are singletons. The sequenced sample was peripheral blood. Receptors were obtained from a man aged 18 to 30 with active or convalescent COVID-19. The CDR3 runs from the conserved cysteine through the conserved F or W. Each record gives: CDR3 protein, CDR3 DNA, D gene, V gene, clone size, J gene. D genes are given only for firm matches. The listing skips clone size in some rows; elsewhere it reads once, few, many or a size class.

CASSENPGLSEQYF,TGTGCCAGCAGTGAAAACCCGGGACTTAGCGAGCAGTACTTC,.,TRBV6-1,.,TRBJ2-7
CAARIQGGAEAFF,TGTGCCGCCCGAATCCAGGGTGGGGCTGAAGCTTTCTTT,.,TRBV7-9,.,TRBJ1-1
CASSPPSRTGRYTQYF,TGTGCCAGCTCACCACCGTCCCGGACAGGGCGATATACGCAGTATTTT,TRBD1,TRBV18,.,TRBJ2-3
CASRPRLAGNTDTQYF,TGTGCCAGCAGGCCAAGACTAGCGGGGAACACAGATACGCAGTATTTT,TRBD2,TRBV7-9,.,TRBJ2-3
CASSPRTSGGSTGELFF,TGTGCCAGCAGCCCCAGGACTAGCGGGGGATCCACCGGGGAGCTGTTTTTT,TRBD2,TRBV9,.,TRBJ2-2
CASSLQGVAILAKNIQYF,TGTGCCAGCAGCTTACAGGGGGTAGCAATTCTAGCCAAAAACATTCAGTACTTC,TRBD1,TRBV5-8,.,TRBJ2-4
CASSLGQGRGEKLFF,TGTGCCAGCAGCCTCGGACAGGGGAGAGGTGAAAAACTGTTTTTT,TRBD1,TRBV7-9,.,TRBJ1-4
CASSEEQGKNQPQHF,TGTGCCAGCAGTGAGGAACAGGGCAAGAATCAGCCCCAGCATTTT,.,TRBV2,.,TRBJ1-5
CASSAGRNYGYTF,TGTGCCAGTAGTGCGGGACGGAACTATGGCTACACCTTC,.,TRBV19,.,TRBJ1-2
CASSEAYGTSGDLSSYNEQFF,TGTGCCAGCAGTGAAGCGTACGGGACTAGCGGGGACCTAAGCTCCTACAATGAGCAGTTCTTC,TRBD2,TRBV2,few,TRBJ2-1
CASSLSLAGADTQYF,TGTGCCAGCAGTTTATCACTAGCGGGAGCCGATACGCAGTATTTT,TRBD2,TRBV28,.,TRBJ2-3
CASSKIRALRLAKNIQYF,TGTGCCAGCAGCAAAATCAGAGCACTGAGACTAGCCAAAAACATTCAGTACTTC,.,TRBV21-1,.,TRBJ2-4
CASSLSSDRGSDTQYF,TGTGCCAGCAGCTTAAGTTCGGACAGGGGGTCGGATACGCAGTATTTT,TRBD1,TRBV7-3,.,TRBJ2-3
CASSRGGRSNQPQHF,TGTGCCAGCAGCCGGGGGGGCAGAAGCAATCAGCCCCAGCATTTT,.,TRBV7-9,.,TRBJ1-5
CASSKNRLAGGGNEQFF,TGCGCCAGCAGCAAGAACCGACTAGCGGGAGGAGGTAATGAGCAGTTCTTC,TRBD2,TRBV5-1,.,TRBJ2-1
CASSVSGTANTEAFF,TGCGCCAGCAGCGTCTCCGGGACAGCAAACACTGAAGCTTTCTTT,TRBD1,TRBV5-1,once,TRBJ1-1
CSARETGMSHGYTF,TGCAGTGCTCGTGAGACAGGGATGTCCCATGGCTACACCTTC,TRBD1,TRBV20-1,few,TRBJ1-2
CASSQGTGSGETQYF,TGTGCCAGCAGCCAAGGGACAGGGTCGGGAGAGACCCAGTACTTC,TRBD1,TRBV3-1/TRBV3-2,.,TRBJ2-5
CASILRRLAVSSYNEQFF,TGTGCCAGCATCCTAAGAAGACTAGCGGTTAGCTCCTACAATGAGCAGTTCTTC,TRBD2,TRBV2,.,TRBJ2-1
CASSLGRGTEAFF,TGTGCCAGCAGCTTGGGTCGGGGAACTGAAGCTTTCTTT,.,TRBV5-6,.,TRBJ1-1
CATSKDQGRDEQFF,TGTGCCACCAGTAAGGACCAGGGGCGGGATGAGCAGTTCTTC,.,TRBV24-1,few,TRBJ2-1
CASSIGTGEYGYTF,TGTGCCAGTAGTATCGGGACAGGCGAGTATGGCTACACCTTC,TRBD1,TRBV19,.,TRBJ1-2
CASSLGQIFYNEQFF,TGCGCCAGCAGCTTGGGACAGATCTTCTACAATGAGCAGTTCTTC,.,TRBV5-1,.,TRBJ2-1
CASSPTSSHSYEQYF,TGTGCCAGCAGCCCGACTAGTTCCCACTCCTACGAGCAGTACTTC,.,TRBV13,.,TRBJ2-7
CASSYSTGGNSPLHF,TGTGCCAGCAGTTACTCGACGGGGGGTAATTCACCCCTCCACTTT,.,TRBV6-6,.,TRBJ1-6
CASTGTGDYNEQFF,TGTGCCAGCACGGGGACAGGGGATTACAATGAGCAGTTCTTC,TRBD1,TRBV6-5,.,TRBJ2-1
CASSPLTGSSYNSPLHF,TGTGCCAGCAGTCCACTGACAGGTAGCTCCTATAATTCACCCCTCCACTTT,.,TRBV28,.,TRBJ1-6
CASRPQATRNQPQHF,TGTGCCAGCAGACCCCAGGCGACCCGCAATCAGCCCCAGCATTTT,.,TRBV28,few,TRBJ1-5
CASSHAVGGGSPLHF,TGTGCCAGCAGCCATGCGGTCGGGGGAGGGTCACCCCTCCACTTT,.,TRBV3-1/TRBV3-2,.,TRBJ1-6
CAISSTGGSYEQYF,TGTGCCATCAGTAGCACAGGGGGGTCCTACGAGCAGTACTTC,TRBD1,TRBV10-3,.,TRBJ2-7
CSVEDRNYGYTF,TGCAGCGTTGAAGACAGGAACTATGGCTACACCTTC,.,TRBV29-1,.,TRBJ1-2
CASSESSYEQYF,TGTGCCAGCAGTGAGAGCTCCTACGAGCAGTACTTC,.,TRBV6-1,.,TRBJ2-7
CASSQGLAGEEQFF,TGCGCCAGCAGCCAGGGACTAGCGGGGGAAGAGCAGTTCTTC,TRBD2,TRBV4-1,.,TRBJ2-1
CASKKQGAISNQPQHF,TGTGCCAGCAAGAAACAGGGGGCTATTAGCAATCAGCCCCAGCATTTT,TRBD1,TRBV27,few,TRBJ1-5
CASSWGQGTDTQYF,TGTGCCAGCAGCTGGGGACAGGGCACAGATACGCAGTATTTT,TRBD1,TRBV7-6,.,TRBJ2-3
CASSQGLRGSYNEQFF,TGCGCCAGCAGCCAAGGCTTACGGGGATCCTACAATGAGCAGTTCTTC,.,TRBV4-3,.,TRBJ2-1
CASSYQRDRTYYGYTF,TGTGCCAGCAGTTACCAACGGGACAGGACATACTATGGCTACACCTTC,TRBD1,TRBV6-6,.,TRBJ1-2
CASSQEAEKDEKLFF,TGTGCCAGCAGCCAAGAGGCTGAAAAAGATGAAAAACTGTTTTTT,.,TRBV4-2,.,TRBJ1-4
CASSFPQRVSYNEQFF,TGTGCCAGCAGCTTTCCCCAGCGGGTCTCCTACAATGAGCAGTTCTTC,.,TRBV5-5,.,TRBJ2-1
CASSLDLGQLRAEAFF,TGTGCCAGCAGTCTCGATTTAGGACAGCTACGCGCTGAAGCTTTCTTT,.,TRBV28,.,TRBJ1-1
CAISDRAGDNSPLHF,TGTGCCATCAGTGACAGGGCTGGAGATAATTCACCCCTCCACTTT,.,TRBV10-3,.,TRBJ1-6
CASSYGTGDDQPQHF,TGTGCCAGCAGTTACGGGACAGGGGATGATCAGCCCCAGCATTTT,TRBD1,TRBV6-5,.,TRBJ1-5
CASSLSGANVLTF,TGTGCCAGCAGTCTCTCTGGGGCCAACGTCCTGACTTTC,.,TRBV6-2/TRBV6-3,.,TRBJ2-6
CASSLGTARGETQYF,TGTGCCAGCAGCCTCGGGACAGCCAGGGGGGAGACCCAGTACTTC,TRBD1,TRBV14,.,TRBJ2-5
CATSRDFRGDGGYTEAFF,TGTGCCACCAGCAGAGATTTTCGAGGGGACGGGGGGTACACTGAAGCTTTCTTT,.,TRBV15,.,TRBJ1-1
CASSRGAGGADTQYF,TGTGCCAGCAGCCGTGGGGCGGGAGGGGCAGATACGCAGTATTTT,TRBD2,TRBV6-5,many,TRBJ2-3
CASSLGQGNQPQHF,TGTGCCAGCAGCCTGGGACAGGGTAATCAGCCCCAGCATTTT,TRBD1,TRBV7-9,.,TRBJ1-5
CASSLYSGNTIYF,TGTGCCAGCAGCTTATACTCTGGAAACACCATATATTTT,.,TRBV13,few,TRBJ1-3
CASSQTSSEQYF,TGTGCCAGCTCCCAAACTAGTAGCGAGCAGTACTTC,.,TRBV18,.,TRBJ2-7
CASSGRRERSNEQFF,TGTGCCAGCAGTGGTAGGCGGGAGAGAAGTAATGAGCAGTTCTTC,TRBD2,TRBV28,.,TRBJ2-1
CASSKQRAGSEQYF,TGTGCCAGCAGCAAACAGCGGGCAGGGAGCGAGCAGTACTTC,.,TRBV11-2,.,TRBJ2-7
CASSQQGLADTQYF,TGTGCCAGCAGTCAACAGGGGCTTGCGGATACGCAGTATTTT,TRBD1,TRBV27,.,TRBJ2-3
CASSPTGGRKEKLFF,TGTGCCAGCAGTCCGACAGGGGGCAGGAAAGAAAAACTGTTTTTT,TRBD1,TRBV6-5,.,TRBJ1-4
CASSQSGTEAFF,TGTGCCAGCAGCCAATCCGGGACTGAAGCTTTCTTT,.,TRBV4-2,.,TRBJ1-1
CASSGREGDGEQFF,TGCGCCAGCAGCGGTAGAGAGGGGGACGGTGAGCAGTTCTTC,.,TRBV4-3,.,TRBJ2-1